This entry features one T cell receptor beta chain sequence. Germline values: CDR1 MNHEY, CDR2 SVGAGI. The germline V and J ends were trimmed by 5 bases and 7 bases, with 11 bases remaining between them. This CDR3 region has 13 residues. The table came from immunoSEQ multiplex PCR; TCRdb's copy has only in-frame clones and leaves some out. The table has 4,000 to 6,000 clones, 80% to 90% seen once. The data were taken from a study of PD-1 blockade in classical Hodgkin lymphoma. Time point here: newly diagnosed, previously untreated cHL patient sample. CD8+ T cells were isolated from thawed PBMCs by magnetic negative selection.

The V call is TRBV6-5, the J call TRBJ2-2, with D possibly TRBD2 on 6 matching bases. The sample consisted of CD8+ T cells from blood. The clonotype comes from a human donor with classical Hodgkin lymphoma. Written as DNA, the CDR3 is TGTGCCAGCAGTCCCGGGGGTCTCGGGGAGCTGTTTTTT. Translated: CASSPGGLGELFF.